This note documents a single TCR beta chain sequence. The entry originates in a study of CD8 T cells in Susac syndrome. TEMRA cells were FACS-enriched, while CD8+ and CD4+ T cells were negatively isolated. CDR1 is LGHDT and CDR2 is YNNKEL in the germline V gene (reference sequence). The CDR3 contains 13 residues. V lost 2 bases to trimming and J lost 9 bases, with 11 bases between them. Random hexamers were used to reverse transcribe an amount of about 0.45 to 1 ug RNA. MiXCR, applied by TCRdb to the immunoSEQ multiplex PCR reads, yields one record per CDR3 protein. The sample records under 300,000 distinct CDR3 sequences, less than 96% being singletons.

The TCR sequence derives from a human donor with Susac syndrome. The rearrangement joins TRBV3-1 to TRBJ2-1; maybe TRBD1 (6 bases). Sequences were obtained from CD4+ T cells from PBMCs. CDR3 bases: TGTGCCAGCAGCCAATACAGGGTCAGTGAGCAGTTCTTC. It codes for CASSQYRVSEQFF.